This TCR beta chain originates from a study of cytomegalovirus exposure and HLA in healthy donors. Regarding the study as a whole: Cytomegalovirus-associated TCR beta chains were listed, numbering 150 to 200. In vitro assays verified that three CMV-associated chains recognized CMV antigens specifically. Most TCR sequences were rare, but some public TCRs occurred in many donors.

Germline V gene sequence: CDR1 ENHRY, CDR2 SYGVKD. Germline trimming cut 4 bases from V and 4 bases from J; bases unmatched to any gene: 14. The CDR3 sequence is 18 residues long. Libraries were prepared by immunoSEQ multiplex PCR; TCRdb keeps only in-frame clonotypes and omits some of them. The data contain under 250,000 clones, under 95% of them singletons. The donors were in the approximately 130-subject validation cohort, distinct from the approximately 670-subject first cohort. Notes on this clone: Antigen specificity is unknown.

This sequence was found in a woman younger than 35 in good health and CMV-seronegative. V is TRBV10-3 and J is TRBJ2-7; 12 bases match TRBD2. The sequencing sample was made of PBMCs. CDR3 nucleotide sequence: TGTGCCATCAGTGGTCCCCCCTCTAGCGGGAGGGCCGGGTACGAGCAGTACTTC. It encodes CAISGPPSSGRAGYEQYF.